This TCR beta chain was identified during a study of blood T cell repertoires in COVID-19. On the study more broadly: There were acute and convalescent COVID-19 samples, and they came from the United States, Italy and Spain. PBMCs, B-cell-depleted T cells, or T cells provided the cDNA or gDNA that made up the material.

Germline V gene lookup returns CDR1 SEHNR and CDR2 FQNEAQ (reference sequence). There are 14 residues in the CDR3. V dropped 5 bases and J dropped 6; count of bases not matched to a gene: 7. Original methodology: The assay estimated nucleated cells by amplifying reference gene primers. Assay: immunoSEQ multiplex PCR; the TCRdb copy retains only in-frame clones and omits some. V and J calls and clone size are as listed in that table; D and trimming were resolved from the DNA. The table lists around 300,000 clones, 86% of them singletons, with less than 3% in the top ten. This receptor was obtained from a woman between 25 and 40 years old with active or convalescent COVID-19. This sequence joins TRBV7-9 and TRBJ2-3; 8 bases fit TRBD1. The sequenced material came from peripheral blood. Here the CDR3 reads CASSATGDGDTQYF. The CDR3 coding sequence is TGTGCCAGCAGCGCGACAGGGGATGGGGATACGCAGTATTTT.